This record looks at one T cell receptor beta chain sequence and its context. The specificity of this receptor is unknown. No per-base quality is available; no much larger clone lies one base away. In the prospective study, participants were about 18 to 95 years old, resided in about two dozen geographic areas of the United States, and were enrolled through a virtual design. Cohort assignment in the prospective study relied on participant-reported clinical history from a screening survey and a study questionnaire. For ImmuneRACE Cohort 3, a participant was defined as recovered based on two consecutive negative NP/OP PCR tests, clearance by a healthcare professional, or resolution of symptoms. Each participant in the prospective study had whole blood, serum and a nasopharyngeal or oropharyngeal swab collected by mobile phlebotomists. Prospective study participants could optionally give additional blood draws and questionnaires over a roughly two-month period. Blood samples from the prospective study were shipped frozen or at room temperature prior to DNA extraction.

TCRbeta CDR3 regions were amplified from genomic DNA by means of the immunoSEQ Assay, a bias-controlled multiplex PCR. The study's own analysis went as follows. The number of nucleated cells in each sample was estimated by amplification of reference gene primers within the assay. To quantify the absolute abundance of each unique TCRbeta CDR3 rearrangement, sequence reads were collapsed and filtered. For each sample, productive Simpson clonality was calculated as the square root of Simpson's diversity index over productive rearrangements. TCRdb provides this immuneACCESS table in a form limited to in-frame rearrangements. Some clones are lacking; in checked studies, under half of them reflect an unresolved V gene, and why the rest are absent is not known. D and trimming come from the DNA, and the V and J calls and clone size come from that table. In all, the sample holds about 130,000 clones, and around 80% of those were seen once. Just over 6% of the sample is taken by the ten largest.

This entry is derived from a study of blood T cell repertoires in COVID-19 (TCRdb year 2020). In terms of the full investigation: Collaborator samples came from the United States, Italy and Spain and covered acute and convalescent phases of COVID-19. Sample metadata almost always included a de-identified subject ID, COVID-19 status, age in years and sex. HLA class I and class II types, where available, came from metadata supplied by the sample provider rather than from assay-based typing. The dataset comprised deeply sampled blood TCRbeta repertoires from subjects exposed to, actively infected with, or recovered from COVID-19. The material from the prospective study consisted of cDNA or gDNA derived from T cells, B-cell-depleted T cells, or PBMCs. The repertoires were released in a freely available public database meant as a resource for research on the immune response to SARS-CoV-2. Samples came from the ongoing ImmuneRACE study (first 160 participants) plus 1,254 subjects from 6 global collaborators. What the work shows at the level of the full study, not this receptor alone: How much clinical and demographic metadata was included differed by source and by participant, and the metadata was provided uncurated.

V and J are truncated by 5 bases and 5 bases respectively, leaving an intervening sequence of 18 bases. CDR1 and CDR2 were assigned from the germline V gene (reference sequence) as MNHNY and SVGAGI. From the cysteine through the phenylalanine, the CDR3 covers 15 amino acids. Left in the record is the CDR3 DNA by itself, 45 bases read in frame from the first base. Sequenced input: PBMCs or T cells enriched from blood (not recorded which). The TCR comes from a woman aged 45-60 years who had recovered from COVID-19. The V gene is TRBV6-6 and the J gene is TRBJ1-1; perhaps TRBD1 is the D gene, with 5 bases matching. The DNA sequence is TGTGCCAGCAGTAAATCAACAGGCGCAGGAACTGAAGCTTTCTTT. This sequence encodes CASSKSTGAGTEAFF.